One sample yielded the 32 T cell receptor beta chains listed below, sequenced in a study of T cells after yellow fever vaccination. TCRdb independently ran MiXCR on the 5' RACE reads; one entry per CDR3 protein. This repertoire shows 400,000 to 650,000 distinct CDR3 sequences, roughly a fifth found once; its top ten account for 16%. Sequenced material: PBMCs, taken around 3 weeks after the first yellow fever vaccination. The source of these receptors is a man aged 18 to 30 who received the YFV17D yellow fever vaccine.

This clonotype turned up a few times. The chain has TRBV7-2 and TRBJ2-2; D gene unclear. The length of the CDR3 is 12 residues. The V end lost 10 bases, the J end lost 4 bases, and 10 bases lay between the germline ends. From germline, CDR1 is SGHTA and CDR2 FQGNSA. DNA for the CDR3: TGTGCCATGACGCGGCCCACCGGGGAGCTGTTTTTT. This translates into CAMTRPTGELFF.

This chain joins TRBV6-5 and TRBJ1-2; 9 bases are shared with TRBD1. This CDR3 contains 12 residues. Germline assignment: CDR1 MNHEY and CDR2 SVGAGI. V lost 8 bases to trimming and J lost 2 bases; unmatched junction nucleotides: 0. The chain's CDR3 is CASGTGNYGYTF. CDR3 DNA sequence: TGTGCCAGCGGGACAGGGAACTATGGCTACACCTTC.

This clonotype was detected only a few times. This chain links TRBV5-1 with TRBJ1-4, with D unresolved. The CDR3 is 13 amino acids. CDR1 and CDR2 from the germline V gene are SGHRS and YFSETQ. The V gene lost 4 bases and the J gene lost 3 bases, with 7 bases spanning the gap. The CDR3 loop reads CASSPLSNEKLFF. Here the CDR3 DNA reads TGCGCCAGCAGCCCTTTGTCTAATGAAAAACTGTTTTTT.

The chain links TRBV20-1 to TRBJ2-7; TRBD1 matches at 11 bases. The CDR3 extends over 14 amino acids. V trimming: 0 bases; J trimming: 6 bases; junction bases outside the gene matches: 4. Looked up from germline, CDR1 is DFQATT and CDR2 is SNEGSKA (reference sequence). In DNA form, the CDR3 reads TGCAGTGCTAGAGATCGGGACAGGGGGAGCGAGCAGTACGTC. Encoded protein: CSARDRDRGSEQYV.

CDR3 amino acids: CASSLIGRTLDTQYF. Here the CDR3 DNA reads TGTGCCAGCAGCTTGATAGGACGGACATTAGATACGCAGTATTTT. The chain carries TRBV7-9 and TRBJ2-3; a possible D gene is TRBD1 (5 bases). The length of the CDR3 is 15 residues. V lost 3 bases and J lost 5, with 15 bases in between. CDR1 is SEHNR and CDR2 is FQNEAQ in the germline V gene (reference sequence).

The chain carries TRBV4-2 and TRBJ2-2, with D unresolved. Deletions cut 1 base from V and 7 bases from J, with 10 bases between. The CDR3 runs to 14 residues. Germline values: CDR1 LGHNA, CDR2 YNFKEQ. CDR3 loop: CASSQGPGGGELFF. The CDR3 DNA follows: TGTGCCAGCAGCCAAGGGCCTGGCGGCGGGGAGCTGTTTTTT.

The chain links TRBV19 to TRBJ2-3; D is perhaps TRBD1 (5 bases). In germline, CDR1 is LNHDA, CDR2 SQIVND (reference sequence). The CDR3 loop spans 12 amino acids. V dropped 7 bases and J dropped 5 bases, with 10 bases sitting between them. CDR3 in amino acids: CASKGIEDTQYF. The CDR3 DNA reads TGTGCCAGTAAGGGGATAGAAGATACGCAGTATTTT.

This clonotype was recorded a few times. The chain carries TRBV5-4 and TRBJ2-7; 9 nucleotides line up with TRBD1. Germline trimming cut 3 bases from V and 6 bases from J; bases unmatched to any gene: 4. The CDR3 runs 13 residues. Germline CDR1 SGHNT, CDR2 YYREEE (reference sequence). The CDR3 DNA sequence: TGTGCCAGCAGCTGGGGGGGACAGGGCGAGCAGTACGTC. Protein: CASSWGGQGEQYV.

This chain joins TRBV4-1 and TRBJ1-1; 9 nucleotides line up with TRBD1. Per germline, CDR1 MGHRA and CDR2 YSYEKL. The CDR3 loop spans 14 amino acids. After removal of 3 bases from V and 7 bases from J, the junction contained 6 bases not matched to a gene. CDR3 loop: CASSQGDREVEAFF. The DNA for the CDR3 is TGCGCCAGCAGCCAGGGGGACAGGGAAGTTGAAGCTTTCTTT.

The chain couples TRBV6-5 to TRBJ2-5, with TRBD2 as a possible D gene (6 bases). CDR1 is MNHEY, CDR2 SVGAGI, per germline. The CDR3 runs 16 residues. Trimming took 2 bases from V and 5 from J, leaving 18 bases between them. CDR3 bases: TGTGCCAGCAGTTACGTGCGGGGAATGATGAGGGAGACCCAGTACTTC. Translation: CASSYVRGMMRETQYF.

This clonotype has a handful of counts. V gene TRBV9 combines with J gene TRBJ2-3, with D possibly matching TRBD1 (6 bases). CDR1 SGDLS and CDR2 YYNGEE come from the germline V gene. CDR3 length: 12 residues. The V and J ends lost 4 bases and 9 bases respectively, with 12 bases between them. The CDR3 spells CASSKSGDTQYF. CDR3 DNA sequence: TGTGCCAGCAGCAAGTCAGGGGACACGCAGTATTTT.

V usage is TRBV7-6 and J usage is TRBJ2-3, with 11 bases identical to TRBD2. In germline, CDR1 is SGHVS, CDR2 FNYEAQ. CDR3 length equals 17 residues. V was pared by 2 bases and J by 0 bases, with 4 bases of the junction left unmatched. The CDR3 sequence is CASSLRLAGGSTDTQYF. The DNA for the CDR3 is TGTGCCAGCAGCTTACGGCTAGCGGGGGGAAGCACAGATACGCAGTATTTT.

This clonotype has a handful of counts. CDR3 coding DNA: TGTGCCAGCAGCAGGGACCAACGAGATACGCAGTATTTT. Protein: CASSRDQRDTQYF. V and J are TRBV2 and TRBJ2-3; D is possibly TRBD1 or TRBD2 (5 bases each). Germline assignment: CDR1 SNHLY and CDR2 FYNNEI. CDR3 length: 13 amino acids. The ends were cut back, 6 bases at V and 5 bases at J, with 12 bases in the middle.

This clonotype was seen at least ten times. The CDR3 spells CASSSRGPETQYF. CDR3 DNA sequence: TGTGCCAGCAGCTCCAGGGGGCCAGAGACCCAGTACTTC. This chain connects TRBV7-9 to TRBJ2-5; TRBD1 agrees at 8 bases. Germline V lookup: CDR1 SEHNR, CDR2 FQNEAQ (reference sequence). The CDR3 contains 13 residues. V lost 4 bases to trimming and J lost 4 bases; unmatched junction nucleotides: 2.

This clonotype was counted only a few times. The V gene is TRBV21-1, the J gene TRBJ2-2. TRBV21-1 is a known pseudogene. CDR3 length: 14 residues. CDR3 nucleotides: TGTGCCAGCAGCAAAGGTCAGCGCACCGGGGAGCTGTTTTTT. The encoded protein is CASSKGQRTGELFF.

This clonotype was counted at least ten times. The V and J genes are TRBV14 and TRBJ1-3, with a possible D match to TRBD1 (5 bases). Trimming took off 0 bases at V and 3 bases at J, with 12 bases between the two ends. Germline CDR1 reads SGHDN; CDR2 reads FVKESK. The CDR3 spans 16 residues. The CDR3 DNA sequence: TGTGCCAGCAGCCAAGACCCAGGGAGGATTGGAAACACCATATATTTT. This sequence encodes CASSQDPGRIGNTIYF.

The V call is TRBV14, the J call TRBJ2-3, with TRBD2 matching 13 bases. CDR1 and CDR2 from the germline V gene are SGHDN and FVKESK. The V gene end was trimmed by 2 bases and the J gene end by 1 base; junction bases not matched to a gene: 9. This CDR3 contains 19 residues. This CDR3 reads CASSQPTSGGNRRTDTQYF. DNA of the CDR3: TGTGCCAGCAGCCAACCGACTAGCGGGGGGAATCGTCGCACAGATACGCAGTATTTT.

This clonotype was counted a few times. The rearrangement joins TRBV7-2 to TRBJ2-2; D not certain. CDR3 length: 15 residues. From germline, CDR1 is SGHTA and CDR2 FQGNSA. V lost 2 bases and J 1 base, leaving 8 bases between the germline ends. CDR3 nucleotide sequence: TGTGCCAGCAGCTTATTAAGTAGGAACACCGGGGAGCTGTTTTTT. Translating it yields CASSLLSRNTGELFF.

The chain combines TRBV2 with TRBJ1-1; 7 nucleotides agree with TRBD1. There are 14 residues in the CDR3. Looked up from germline, CDR1 is SNHLY and CDR2 is FYNNEI. J was trimmed by 4 bases and V by 0 bases; bases with no gene match: 2. CDR3 in DNA: TGTGCCAGCAGTGAAGCGCCAGGGGGCACTGAAGCTTTCTTT. Protein sequence: CASSEAPGGTEAFF.

This clonotype was counted between two and nine times. The chain couples TRBV11-1 to TRBJ2-1; D possibly corresponds to TRBD2 (5 bases). Germline loops: CDR1 SGHAT, CDR2 FQDESV (reference sequence). The CDR3 sequence is 18 residues long. With 5 bases removed from V and 0 bases from J, the gap between germline ends came to 20 bases. CDR3 residues: CASSVRWEFLGSYNEQFF. The CDR3 DNA follows: TGTGCCAGCAGCGTACGCTGGGAGTTTTTAGGCTCCTACAATGAGCAGTTCTTC.

This clonotype appeared a few times. This chain uses TRBV21-1 with TRBJ1-2. TRBV21-1 is classified as a pseudogene. The CDR3 loop spans 15 amino acids. As DNA, the CDR3 is TGTGCCAGCAGCAAGGTCGGAGGGAAGAACTATGGCTACACCTTC. Translating it yields CASSKVGGKNYGYTF.

The V and J genes are TRBV7-9 and TRBJ1-2; a possible D gene is TRBD1 (5 bases). The V end lost 5 bases, the J end lost 4 bases, and 11 bases lay between the germline ends. This CDR3 is built from 13 residues. The germline V gene has CDR1 SEHNR and CDR2 FQNEAQ (reference sequence). CDR3 sequence: CASSVGTFYGYTF. The CDR3 region has the DNA TGTGCCAGCAGCGTCGGGACCTTCTATGGCTACACCTTC.

The CDR3 DNA reads as TGCAGCGTTGCGTTCCAGGGGGGGAATTCACCCCTCCACTTT. It encodes CSVAFQGGNSPLHF. The genes are TRBV29-1 and TRBJ1-6, with 7 nucleotides matching TRBD1. Germline V CDR1 and CDR2: SQVTM, ANQGSEA. The ends lost 4 bases at V and 7 bases at J; junction bases unmatched: 7. The CDR3 loop spans 14 amino acids.

The gene calls are TRBV7-2 and TRBJ2-7; no definite D call. Germline V gene lookup returns CDR1 SGHTA and CDR2 FQGNSA. V was clipped by 5 bases and J by 7 bases, with 15 bases between them. The CDR3 is 13 amino acids. The CDR3 here is CASSATHGLEQYV. CDR3 in DNA: TGTGCCAGCAGCGCGACGCACGGCTTGGAGCAGTACGTC.

Ten or more counts support this clonotype. V and J are TRBV27 and TRBJ2-2; 7 bases are a match to TRBD2. After removal of 10 bases from V and 1 base from J, the junction contained 9 bases not matched to a gene. Per germline, CDR1 MNHEY and CDR2 SMNVEV (reference sequence). The length of the CDR3 is 15 residues. DNA for the CDR3: TGTGCCACGGGACTATGGCAGTTGAACACCGGGGAGCTGTTTTTT. Protein sequence: CATGLWQLNTGELFF.

This clonotype has more than one count but fewer than ten. V is TRBV11-1 and J is TRBJ2-1; possible D gene TRBD2, 7 bases. The CDR3 is made up of 13 amino acids. Germline CDR1 reads SGHAT; CDR2 reads FQDESV (reference sequence). V was clipped by 4 bases and J by 10 bases, with 14 bases between them. Here the CDR3 reads CASSSFRGGEQFF. The CDR3 region has the DNA TGTGCCAGCAGCTCGTTTAGGGGGGGCGAGCAGTTCTTC.

This clonotype has a handful of counts. V gene TRBV28 combines with J gene TRBJ1-5; TRBD1 aligns across 8 bases. Germline CDR1 is MDHEN and CDR2 is SYDVKM. This CDR3 comprises 14 residues. J gave up 5 bases and V 2 bases, and 2 bases lay outside the gene matches. CDR3 bases: TGTGCCAGCAGTTTAGAACAGGGGGATCAGCCCCAGCATTTT. It is translated as CASSLEQGDQPQHF.

This clonotype was observed at least ten times. The chain has TRBV6-1 and TRBJ2-5; 8 nucleotides align to TRBD2. This CDR3 has 15 amino acids. Germline V gives CDR1 MNHNS, CDR2 SASEGT. J lost 1 base, V lost 2 bases, and 3 bases had no gene match. The CDR3 DNA is TGTGCCAGCAGTGAATCCGCGGGGGGCCAAGAGACCCAGTACTTC. Protein product: CASSESAGGQETQYF.

The sample holds a few counts of this clonotype. The chain carries TRBV20-1 and TRBJ2-1; 10 bases line up with TRBD2. The CDR3 loop spans 16 amino acids. Germline-derived CDR1 and CDR2 are DFQATT and SNEGSKA (reference sequence). Germline trimming cut 2 bases from V and 4 bases from J; bases unmatched to any gene: 8. CDR3 sequence: CSARPRLAGTYNEQFF. In nucleotides, the CDR3 is TGCAGTGCTAGACCCAGACTAGCGGGCACGTACAATGAGCAGTTCTTC.

In its sample, this clonotype was seen a few times. This chain joins TRBV7-3 and TRBJ1-1; D is uncertain. V was shortened by 2 bases and J by 3 bases, with 10 bases between the two germline ends. Looked up from germline, CDR1 is SGHTA and CDR2 is FQGTGA. CDR3 length equals 14 residues. The CDR3 region is CASSLDGDHTEAFF. CDR3 DNA: TGTGCCAGCAGCTTAGACGGGGATCACACTGAAGCTTTCTTT. The whole variable domain, filled in from reference TRBV7-3 and TRBJ1-1, reads GAGVSQTPSNKVTEKGKYVELRCDPISGHTALYWYRQSLGQGPEFLIYFQGTGAADDSGLPNDRFFAVRPEGSVSTLKIQRTERGDSAVYLCASSLDGDHTEAFFGQGTRLTVV.

There are a few counts of this clonotype. The V gene is TRBV7-2, the J gene TRBJ1-1; D might be TRBD1 (6 bases). Germline values: CDR1 SGHTA, CDR2 FQGNSA. This CDR3 comprises 14 residues. The ends were cut back, 3 bases at V and 1 base at J, with 9 bases in the middle. In nucleotides, the CDR3 is TGTGCCAGCAGCTTTCCGGGACAGAACACTGAAGCTTTCTTT. This sequence encodes CASSFPGQNTEAFF.

In its sample, this clonotype was seen many times. One end of the junction is discordant with germline, which a read error may explain. The chain is built from TRBV5-4 and TRBJ2-5, with D perhaps matching TRBD2 (6 bases). The germline V gene has CDR1 SGHNT and CDR2 YYREEE (reference sequence). The CDR3 is 13 amino acids. The CDR3 region has the DNA TGCGCCAGCAGCTTCGGGGGAGAGGAGACCCAGTACTTC. It specifies CASSFGGEETQYF. Filled out from reference TRBV5-4 and TRBJ2-5, the complete variable domain reads ETGVTQSPTHLIKTRGQQVTLRCSSQSGHNTVSWYQQALGQGPQFIFQYYREEENGRGNFPPRFSGLQFPNYSSELNVNALELDDSALYLCASSFGGEETQYFGPGTRLLVL.